Described below is a single T cell receptor (beta chain) sequence and its context. No antigen is known for it. Base-call qualities are not available, and no considerably larger clone is one nucleotide away. V drops 2 bases and J drops 4 bases, leaving 14 bases in between. From its cysteine to its phenylalanine, the CDR3 spans 16 amino acids. Only the CDR3 portion is preserved as DNA: 48 bases, with reading frame beginning at the first base. According to the germline V gene (reference sequence), CDR1 reads MNHEY and CDR2 reads SMNVEV. These data originate in a study of T-cell reconstitution after alpha-beta-depleted transplantation in children (dated by TCRdb to about 2016). Turning to the overall study: Using TCR repertoire profiling, the study quantitatively followed how T-cell immune reconstitution unfolded in children after TCRalphabeta/CD19-depleted allogeneic hematopoietic cell transplantation.

Libraries were made using PCR. Sequencing was performed on an Illumina HiSeq 2500. TCR library preparation used molecular barcoding, with unique molecular identifiers applied to normalize quantification of the TCRbeta repertoire. TCRdb ran its own pipeline on the public reads, namely fastp trimming at Q25 and MiXCR clone calling, and kept in-frame beta chains. Each CDR3 protein gets just one entry, which takes the most common genes and DNA from the rows behind it. The sample includes 450,000 to 600,000 distinct CDR3 sequences, with about 30% observed a single time. The top ten clones comprise around 2.5% of the sample.

Specimen: PBMCs from the stem cell graft donor, collected from the stem cell graft. The chain joins TRBV27 to TRBJ2-2, with TRBD2 perhaps the D gene, on 5 matching bases. The clonotype originates from a human donor who donated a stem cell graft to a child with aplastic anemia. The CDR3 corresponds to CASSLGGLGVTGELFF. The DNA reads as follows: TGTGCCAGCAGTTTAGGCGGGTTGGGCGTCACCGGGGAGCTGTTTTTT.